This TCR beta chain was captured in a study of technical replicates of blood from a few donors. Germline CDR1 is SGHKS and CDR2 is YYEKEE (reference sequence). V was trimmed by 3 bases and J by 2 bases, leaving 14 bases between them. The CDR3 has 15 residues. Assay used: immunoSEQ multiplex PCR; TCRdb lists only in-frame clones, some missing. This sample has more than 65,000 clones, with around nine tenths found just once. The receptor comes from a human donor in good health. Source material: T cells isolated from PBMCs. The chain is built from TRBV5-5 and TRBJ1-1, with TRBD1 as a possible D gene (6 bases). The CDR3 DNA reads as TGTGCCAGCAGCTCGGACAGCGAAACAAACACTGAAGCTTTCTTT. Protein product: CASSSDSETNTEAFF.